Each of the 23 T cell receptor beta chains below was sequenced from the same sample in a study of PD-1 blockade in classical Hodgkin lymphoma. Profiled with immunoSEQ multiplex PCR; TCRdb holds only in-frame clones, not every one. Here the sample spans about 84,000 clones, roughly 89% being singletons. Brentuximab vedotin exposure varied among the patients, all of whom had relapsed after autologous stem cell transplantation. Sequenced here: peripheral blood mononuclear cells (PBMCs), sampled at baseline. Receptors were obtained from a human donor with classical Hodgkin lymphoma.

This chain connects TRBV7-2 to TRBJ2-7; D remains unclear. Deletions cut 3 bases from V and 0 bases from J, with 15 bases between. Germline V gives CDR1 SGHTA, CDR2 FQGNSA. CDR3 length equals 16 residues. The CDR3: CASSFYAGSPSYEQYF. The CDR3 DNA follows: TGTGCCAGCAGCTTCTATGCAGGCTCGCCCTCCTACGAGCAGTACTTC. The full variable domain, rest sourced from reference TRBV7-2 and TRBJ2-7, is GAGVSQSPSNKVTEKGKDVELRCDPISGHTALYWYRQSLGQGLEFLIYFQGNSAPDKSGLPSDRFSAERTGGSVSTLTIQRTQQEDSAVYLCASSFYAGSPSYEQYFGPGTRLTVT.

V gene TRBV11-2 combines with J gene TRBJ1-3; no definite D call. With 0 bases removed from V and 0 bases from J, the gap between germline ends came to 15 bases. The germline gives CDR1 SGHAT, CDR2 FQNNGV. The CDR3 is 18 amino acids. The CDR3 DNA is TGTGCCAGCAGCTTAGAACTGGGGTGGCAGCTCTCTGGAAACACCATATATTTT. It is translated as CASSLELGWQLSGNTIYF.

The CDR3 loop reads CASSMGAGGGYGYTF. DNA of the CDR3: TGTGCCAGTAGTATGGGCGCAGGGGGCGGCTATGGCTACACCTTC. The rearrangement joins TRBV19 to TRBJ1-2, with TRBD1 matching over 8 bases. The J segment lost 4 bases and the V segment lost 3 bases, leaving 7 bases of the junction unmatched. The CDR3 has 15 residues. Germline V CDR1 and CDR2: LNHDA, SQIVND (reference sequence).

The sample holds a few counts of this clone. The V gene is TRBV27, the J gene TRBJ1-1; TRBD1 agrees at 12 bases. Germline loops: CDR1 MNHEY, CDR2 SMNVEV (reference sequence). The CDR3 consists of 13 residues. Losses at the gene ends were 5 bases for V and 11 bases for J; bases not matched to a gene: 6. The CDR3, as DNA: TGTGCCAGCAGTGCAGGGACAGGGGGCCGGGCTTTCTTT. Amino acid sequence: CASSAGTGGRAFF.

The table lists this clone with a count of one. The genes are TRBV5-6 and TRBJ1-3, with D possibly being TRBD1 (5 bases). Germline V gene data show CDR1 as SGHDT and CDR2 as YYEEEE. The CDR3 has 15 residues. Trimming left V 1 base short and J 1 base short, with 9 bases between. The CDR3 DNA follows: TGTGCCAGCAGCTTGCCCGGGACGTCTGGAAACACCATATATTTT. It specifies CASSLPGTSGNTIYF.

J is TRBJ2-7 and V is TRBV5-4; D possibly matches TRBD1 or TRBD2 (5 bases each). CDR3 length: 13 amino acids. V lost 4 bases, J lost 6 bases, and 14 bases lay in between. Germline V gene data show CDR1 as SGHNT and CDR2 as YYREEE (reference sequence). This CDR3 is CASSRDLVSEQYF. CDR3 DNA: TGTGCCAGCAGCCGGGACCTCGTGAGCGAGCAGTACTTC.

CDR3 nucleotides: TGTGCCAGCAGCTGGGGACAGGACCCTTCCTACGAGCAGTACTTC. This encodes CASSWGQDPSYEQYF. The genes are TRBV13 and TRBJ2-7, with 8 nucleotides matching TRBD1. This CDR3 is 15 amino acids long. The V and J ends lost 4 bases and 1 base, in that order; junction bases with no gene match: 6. Germline CDR1 is PRHDT and CDR2 is FYEKMQ (reference sequence).

The chain carries TRBV2 and TRBJ2-7; TRBD2 matches at 8 bases. The junction had 6 bases not matched to a gene; V was cut back by 3 bases and J by 2 bases. The V gene's germline CDR1 is SNHLY and CDR2 FYNNEI. CDR3 length equals 15 residues. CDR3 sequence reads: CASSDLLAGPYEQYF. The CDR3, as DNA: TGTGCCAGCAGTGATCTTCTAGCGGGCCCCTACGAGCAGTACTTC. Filled out from reference TRBV2 and TRBJ2-7, the complete variable domain reads EPEVTQTPSHQVTQMGQEVILRCVPISNHLYFYWYRQILGQKVEFLVSFYNNEISEKSEIFDDQFSVERPDGSNFTLKIRSTKLEDSAMYFCASSDLLAGPYEQYFGPGTRLTVT.

This chain uses TRBV7-9 with TRBJ2-1; TRBD2 is a possible D gene (5 bases). V lost 6 bases, J lost 8 bases, and 26 bases lay in between. CDR1 and CDR2 (germline): SEHNR, FQNEAQ (reference sequence). This CDR3 has 17 amino acids. CDR3 residues: CASSRPDWVKSVDEQFF. As DNA, the CDR3 is TGTGCCAGCAGTCGCCCGGACTGGGTAAAAAGTGTAGATGAGCAGTTCTTC.

This clone was recorded once. The rearrangement joins TRBV18 to TRBJ2-7; D is ambiguous. The CDR3 runs 14 residues. Trimming took 2 bases from V and 2 from J, leaving 10 bases between them. The V gene's germline CDR1 is KGHSH and CDR2 LQKENI. The CDR3 reads CASSPTETPYEQYF. The CDR3 DNA follows: TGTGCCAGCTCACCAACAGAAACTCCCTACGAGCAGTACTTC.

The chain is built from TRBV7-6 and TRBJ2-7; D perhaps matches TRBD2 (5 bases). This CDR3 has 13 amino acids. Germline CDR1 reads SGHVS; CDR2 reads FNYEAQ. Between the trimmed V and J ends, which lost 3 bases and 3 bases, there was a span of 9 bases. CDR3 in DNA: TGTGCCAGCAGCTTCGGGGATAACTACGAGCAGTACTTC. This codes for CASSFGDNYEQYF.

This chain links TRBV11-3 with TRBJ2-7; no definite D call. This CDR3 is built from 13 residues. In germline, CDR1 is SGHNT, CDR2 YENEEA. V gave up 4 bases and J gave up 0 bases, with 7 bases separating them. The CDR3 bases are TGTGCCAGCAGCTCCCGCAACTCCTACGAGCAGTACTTC. Protein sequence: CASSSRNSYEQYF.

The V and J genes are TRBV30 and TRBJ2-7, with TRBD2 matching over 13 bases. The V gene end was trimmed by 3 bases and the J gene end by 5 bases; junction bases not matched to a gene: 1. Per germline, CDR1 GTSNPN and CDR2 SVGIG (reference sequence). The CDR3 is 13 amino acids. CDR3 residues: CAWRLAGGDEQYF. The CDR3, as DNA: TGTGCCTGGAGACTAGCGGGAGGGGACGAGCAGTACTTC.

V usage is TRBV9 and J usage is TRBJ2-1; 9 nucleotides align to TRBD1. The V gene's germline CDR1 is SGDLS and CDR2 YYNGEE. This CDR3 is built from 15 residues. The V gene end was trimmed by 3 bases and the J gene end by 5 bases; junction bases not matched to a gene: 6. DNA of the CDR3: TGTGCCAGCAGCGCCCCCGGGACAGGGAACAATGAGCAGTTCTTC. Protein sequence: CASSAPGTGNNEQFF.

This sequence joins TRBV30 and TRBJ2-1, with 7 bases that match TRBD2. V shed 0 bases and J 2 bases; nucleotides not matched to a gene: 10. CDR1 GTSNPN and CDR2 SVGIG come from the germline V gene (reference sequence). The CDR3 is 17 amino acids. CDR3 loop: CAWSVRPAGVPYNEQFF. The CDR3 bases are TGTGCCTGGAGTGTACGTCCGGCGGGAGTCCCCTACAATGAGCAGTTCTTC.

DNA of the CDR3: TGCAGCGTTATAGCCAGCGGGAGCGAACTCTCCTACAATGAGCAGTTCTTC. As protein: CSVIASGSELSYNEQFF. V and J are TRBV29-1 and TRBJ2-1; 8 nucleotides agree with TRBD2. Trimming removed 5 bases from V and 0 bases from J; junction bases left unmatched: 12. The CDR3 contains 17 residues. Germline V lookup: CDR1 SQVTM, CDR2 ANQGSEA.

The rearrangement joins TRBV6-6 to TRBJ2-7; D not certain. V was trimmed by 3 bases and J by 7 bases, leaving 10 bases between them. Germline loops: CDR1 MNHNY, CDR2 SVGAGI (reference sequence). The CDR3 covers 12 residues. CDR3 nucleotides: TGTGCCAGCAGTTATCACTTATGGGAGCAGTACTTC. Its protein is CASSYHLWEQYF.

The CDR3 here is CASSLGLHYQETQYF. Here the CDR3 DNA reads TGTGCCAGCAGTTTGGGCCTACATTACCAAGAGACCCAGTACTTC. V gene TRBV27 combines with J gene TRBJ2-5; D remains unclear. Per the germline V gene, CDR1 is MNHEY and CDR2 is SMNVEV (reference sequence). This CDR3 is built from 15 residues. V lost 3 bases and J 0 bases, leaving 11 bases between the germline ends.

The chain recombines TRBV6-1 with TRBJ2-3, with 9 bases that match TRBD1. Trimming took 1 base from V and 8 from J; bases not matched to a gene: 28. Germline V CDR1 and CDR2: MNHNS, SASEGT. The CDR3 length is 22 residues. CDR3 coding DNA: TGTGCCAGCAGTGAAGTTCCCGCGGGACAGGGAGGGAGCGGGACGGAGAGGACTACGCAGTATTTT. Residues: CASSEVPAGQGGSGTERTTQYF.

This clone has just a few counts. The chain combines TRBV30 with TRBJ2-1; D remains ambiguous. CDR1 GTSNPN and CDR2 SVGIG come from the germline V gene (reference sequence). The CDR3 has 17 amino acids. V lost 0 bases and J 0 bases, leaving 15 bases between the germline ends. In DNA form, the CDR3 reads TGTGCCTGGAGTGTAAGTAGGGTCAGGAGCTCCTACAATGAGCAGTTCTTC. Translation: CAWSVSRVRSSYNEQFF. The variable domain in full, with the rest retrieved from reference TRBV30 and TRBJ2-1, is SQTIHQWPATLVQPVGSPLSLECTVEGTSNPNLYWYRQAAGRGLQLLFYSVGIGQISSEVPQNLSASRPQDRQFILSSKKLLLSDSGFYLCAWSVSRVRSSYNEQFFGPGTRLTVL.

This rearrangement joins TRBV30 to TRBJ2-7, with 10 bases identical to TRBD2. CDR3 length: 15 amino acids. CDR1 is GTSNPN, CDR2 SVGIG, per germline (reference sequence). With 2 bases clipped from V and 5 bases from J, the junction kept 9 bases outside the gene matches. The chain's CDR3 is CAWSPGSSGRDEQYF. The DNA of the CDR3 is TGTGCCTGGAGTCCCGGCTCCAGCGGGAGGGACGAGCAGTACTTC.

The rearrangement joins TRBV5-1 to TRBJ1-5; D is possibly TRBD1 (5 bases). This CDR3 is built from 15 residues. V shed 5 bases and J shed 2 bases, with 14 bases lying between them. Germline CDR1 and CDR2: SGHRS and YFSETQ. CDR3 loop: CASSRDTGGNQPQHF. CDR3 DNA sequence: TGCGCCAGCAGTCGCGACACGGGGGGCAATCAGCCCCAGCATTTT. Looking up the rest from reference TRBV5-1 and TRBJ1-5 gives the full variable domain: KAGVTQTPRYLIKTRGQQVTLSCSPISGHRSVSWYQQTPGQGLQFLFEYFSETQRNKGNFPGRFSGRQFSNSRSEMNVSTLELGDSALYLCASSRDTGGNQPQHFGDGTRLSIL.

The gene calls are TRBV9 and TRBJ1-1, with 9 bases aligning to TRBD1. The germline V gene encodes CDR1 SGDLS and CDR2 YYNGEE. The CDR3 loop spans 15 amino acids. J was trimmed by 4 bases and V by 3 bases; bases with no gene match: 7. CDR3 sequence reads: CASSARDRVSTEAFF. The CDR3 bases are TGTGCCAGCAGCGCCCGGGACAGGGTGTCCACTGAAGCTTTCTTT.